This T cell receptor (beta chain) originates from a study of OX40 agonist ivuxolimab in advanced cancers. This clone was counted once. Profiled with immunoSEQ multiplex PCR; TCRdb holds only in-frame clones, not every one. Here the sample spans about 44,000 clones, 85% to 95% being singletons. Germline V CDR1 and CDR2: GTSNPN, SVGIG (reference sequence). This CDR3 has 13 amino acids. Trimming took 4 bases from V and 5 from J, leaving 14 bases between them. Material: CD4+ or CD8+ T cells sorted from blood, obtained in a trial of the OX40 agonist ivuxolimab. This rearrangement joins TRBV30 to TRBJ2-5; D may be TRBD2 (5 bases). This sequence originates from an adult with an advanced solid tumor such as melanoma, head and neck, liver or kidney cancer. CDR3 in DNA: TGTGCCTGGAATGACGGGAACGGGGAGACCCAGTACTTC. Its protein product is CAWNDGNGETQYF.